This is a list of T cell receptor beta chains from one sample in a study of T cell repertoires in cytomegalovirus infection. TCRdb re-called the reads through MiXCR, storing one row per CDR3 protein. Of roughly 340,000 distinct CDR3 sequences listed, 29% were seen once; the top ten hold 20%. These receptors have no known antigen. Sequences were derived from cultured PBMCs, sampled from culture after CMV antigen stimulation. The source of these receptors is a human donor in good health (CMV status not recorded). Some clones in this sample may be carry-over from other donors' samples. Both conserved end residues are part of each CDR3. The order of the fields is J gene, clone size, D gene, V gene, CDR3 DNA, CDR3 protein. The D gene is left open where the match is weak. Clone size appears in some rows only: once, few, many, or a class for an expanded clone.

TRBJ2-2 | few | TRBD2 | TRBV7-8 | TGTGCCAGCAGCTTAGCGTGGCGGGAGGGGCTCGGCACCGGGGAGCTGTTTTTT | CASSLAWREGLGTGELFF
TRBJ2-7 | few | TRBD2 | TRBV28 | TGTGCCAGCAGTCCTCAGACTAGCGGGGTTGGGATTCAGTACTTC | CASSPQTSGVGIQYF
TRBJ2-1 | few | TRBD1 | TRBV7-8 | TGTGCCAGCAGCTCCTTTCCCCAGGGGGCGAAGTACAATGAGCAGTTCTTC | CASSSFPQGAKYNEQFF
TRBJ2-2 | few | TRBD2 | TRBV25-1 | TGTGCCAGCAGTCCGTGGGGACTAGCGGGGAACACCGGGGAGCTGTTTTTT | CASSPWGLAGNTGELFF
TRBJ2-3 | few | NA | TRBV11-2 | TGTGCCAGCAGCCCATGGGGAGAGAGGGGAAGCACAGATACGCAGTATTTT | CASSPWGERGSTDTQYF
TRBJ2-3 | few | TRBD2 | TRBV12-3/TRBV12-4 | TGTGCCAGCAACCTAGCGGGGGGCACAGATACGCAGTATTTT | CASNLAGGTDTQYF
TRBJ2-2 | NA | NA | TRBV6-5 | TGTGCCAGCATGGGCAGTCCGAACACCGGGGAGCTGTTTTTT | CASMGSPNTGELFF
TRBJ2-2 | few | NA | TRBV12-3/TRBV12-4 | TGTGCCAGCAATGGAGGAGGGACCGGGGAGCTGTTTTTT | CASNGGGTGELFF
TRBJ1-1 | NA | TRBD1 | TRBV5-6 | TGTGCCAGCAGCTTGTTGGCAGGGGGCGACCAAACTGAAGCTTTCTTT | CASSLLAGGDQTEAFF
TRBJ1-5 | NA | TRBD1 | TRBV19 | TGTGCCAGTAGTAGCGGGGACAGGGTGCATGGACAGCCCCAGCATTTT | CASSSGDRVHGQPQHF
TRBJ2-1 | NA | TRBD1 | TRBV7-3 | TGTGCCAGCAGCAGCCAACCCCCTGGACAGGGACGTAGGAATGAGCAGTTCTTC | CASSSQPPGQGRRNEQFF
TRBJ2-1 | NA | TRBD2 | TRBV5-6 | TGTGCCAGCAGCCCTAGGTTAGCGGGGGCGTTCTCCTACAATGAGCAGTTCTTC | CASSPRLAGAFSYNEQFF
TRBJ1-6 | few | NA | TRBV7-3 | TGTGCCAGCAGCTTAACGGGAATGGAATCACCCCTCCACTTT | CASSLTGMESPLHF
TRBJ1-2 | many | NA | TRBV7-9 | TGTGCCAGCAGCTCACCGGGGACACGTTTGAACTATGGCTACACCTTC | CASSSPGTRLNYGYTF
TRBJ2-4 | NA | TRBD1 | TRBV5-1 | TGCGCCAGCAGCTTTCAACAGGGGTATGGCAAAAACATTCAGTACTTC | CASSFQQGYGKNIQYF
TRBJ2-7 | NA | NA | TRBV6-6 | TGTGCCAGCAGTCTAACAGGGATGAACTCCTACGAGCAGTACTTC | CASSLTGMNSYEQYF
TRBJ2-3 | few | TRBD1 | TRBV4-2 | TGTGCCAGCAGCCAAGGGACAGGGGAAACAGATACGCAGTATTTT | CASSQGTGETDTQYF
TRBJ1-5 | NA | NA | TRBV7-2 | TGTGCCAGCAGCTTAGACCCCGATCAGCCCCAGCATTTT | CASSLDPDQPQHF
TRBJ2-7 | few | NA | TRBV6-1 | TGTGCCAGCAGTGCATGGGACTCCCACCGACCCTACGAGCAGTACTTC | CASSAWDSHRPYEQYF
TRBJ2-2 | NA | TRBD1 | TRBV27 | TGTGCCAGCAGCCTTAGGACAGGTGGGAACACCGGGGAGCTGTTTTTT | CASSLRTGGNTGELFF
TRBJ2-7 | once | TRBD2 | TRBV20-1 | TGCAGTGCCCGAGGAGCGGGAGCTTACGAGCAGTACTTC | CSARGAGAYEQYF
TRBJ1-2 | few | NA | TRBV7-9 | TGTGCCAGCAGCTCATTGGACACGGGCTACACCTTC | CASSSLDTGYTF
TRBJ1-2 | NA | NA | TRBV25-1 | TGTGCCAGCAGTGGGGCCGGACCGCTCTATGGCTACACCTTC | CASSGAGPLYGYTF
TRBJ2-1 | NA | TRBD2 | TRBV6-1 | TGTGCCAGCAGTGAAGGTCTAGCGGGATATAGGCAGTTCTTC | CASSEGLAGYRQFF
TRBJ2-2 | NA | NA | TRBV4-1 | TGCGCCAGCAGCCAAGACAGGGGCACCGGGGAGCTGTTTTTT | CASSQDRGTGELFF
TRBJ2-1 | few | TRBD1 | TRBV6-5 | TGTGCCAGCAGCCAACGGGACAGGGCCTACAATGAGCAGTTCTTC | CASSQRDRAYNEQFF